This T cell receptor beta chain was sequenced in a study of radiotherapy plus CTLA-4 blockade in lung cancer (dated by TCRdb to 2016 to 2019). Regarding the study in general: Among the enrolled patients, approximately 18% had an objective response, and roughly 30% reached disease control.

Summary of the overall study and its limitations: After treatment with radiotherapy and ipilimumab, TCR clones that came from tumors expanded in the peripheral blood. Increased serum interferon-beta after radiation, together with early dynamic changes in blood T cell clones, were reported to be the strongest predictors of response.

From V the trimming removes 4 bases and from J it removes 5 bases, while the gene matches leave 9 bases of the junction unaccounted for. For CDR1 and CDR2, the germline V gene lists SGHRS and YFSETQ. The CDR3 holds 14 amino acids from the cysteine to the phenylalanine. The only DNA kept is the CDR3, 42 bases in frame from the first base. Library preparation used the immunoSEQ multiplex PCR assay. TCRdb mirrors the immuneACCESS table, restricted to in-frame sequences. Some clones are absent from its copies; in checked studies, under half trace to an unresolved V gene, and the reason for the others is unknown. The sample table lists 100,000 to 150,000 clones, 78% of them with a count of one. Jointly, the top ten make up 4.5% to 6.5% of the sample. The study evaluated CTLA-4 blockade (ipilimumab) given together with focal radiation therapy in patients who had chemo-refractory metastatic non-small-cell lung cancer.

Regarding this clone: It has no known antigen specificity. Per-nucleotide qualities are absent, and no much larger clonotype sits a single base away.

The source of this sequence is a human donor with non-small cell lung cancer who had a partial response to radiotherapy plus ipilimumab. This material consisted of peripheral blood, taken from a patient treated with radiotherapy plus ipilimumab. The chain couples TRBV5-1 to TRBJ2-7; 7 of the junction bases match TRBD2. The CDR3 reads CASSLGTIRNEQYF. The DNA reads TGCGCCAGCAGCCTTGGGACTATTCGGAACGAGCAGTACTTC.